This T cell receptor (beta chain) appears in the sequencing data of a study of blood T cell repertoires in COVID-19. As for the study in general: Sources were T cells, B-cell-depleted T cells, or PBMCs; the material itself was cDNA or gDNA.

This CDR3 has 16 residues. Germline CDR1 is LNHDA and CDR2 is SQIVND (reference sequence). With V trimmed by 4 bases and J by 5 bases, 11 bases remained unmatched. Per the original methods: Reference gene primer amplification in the assay estimated nucleated cell counts. This table comes from immunoSEQ multiplex PCR, and its TCRdb copy is limited to in-frame clones, with some not included. Clone size and the V and J calls come from that table; the DNA yielded D and trimming. The data contain 100,000 to 150,000 clones, about 82% of them singletons. J is TRBJ1-1 and V is TRBV19; 9 nucleotides agree with TRBD1. Sequenced sample: peripheral blood. The TCR originated in a human donor in a cohort sampled during active COVID-19. CDR3 in amino acids: CASSTPGQGRRTEAFF. DNA for the CDR3: TGTGCCAGTAGTACCCCGGGACAGGGAAGGAGGACTGAAGCTTTCTTT.